These 30 T cell receptor beta chains originate from one sample sequenced in a study of T cells in Graves' hyperthyroidism and ophthalmopathy. Researchers amplified the TCR beta CDR3 regions from RNA transcripts. Using the HTBI primer set, a first-round RT-PCR was run on the TCR CDR3. Via MiXCR, TCRdb re-called the multiplex PCR reads, giving one row per CDR3 protein. The sample contains approximately 500,000 distinct CDR3 sequences, around 45% of which appear only once. The sample taken for sequencing was peripheral blood or thyroid tissue (not recorded which). The receptors come from a woman younger than 30 with Graves' hyperthyroidism.

Ten or more counts support this clonotype. The chain uses TRBV6-4 and TRBJ1-6; D may be TRBD1 (5 bases). This CDR3 spans 17 amino acids. V was cut by 4 bases and J by 7 bases, with 20 bases left in between. CDR1 is MRHNA, CDR2 SNTAGT, per germline. The CDR3: CASSATQEGFGNSPLHF. The DNA of the CDR3 is TGTGCCAGCAGTGCCACCCAGGAGGGGTTCGGGAATTCACCCCTCCACTTT.

The chain has TRBV7-2 and TRBJ1-6; no definite D call. Looked up from germline, CDR1 is SGHTA and CDR2 is FQGNSA. The V and J ends lost 6 bases and 8 bases respectively, with 17 bases between them. CDR3 length: 15 amino acids. CDR3 DNA sequence: TGTGCCAGCAGGGTTAGCGTAAACGGAGATTCACCCCTCCACTTT. Protein: CASRVSVNGDSPLHF.

This clonotype has at least ten counts. The genes are TRBV19 and TRBJ1-5; 7 bases are shared with TRBD1. The junction had 10 bases not matched to a gene; V was cut back by 5 bases and J by 6 bases. The CDR3 is made up of 15 amino acids. The germline V gene has CDR1 LNHDA and CDR2 SQIVND (reference sequence). The CDR3 reads CASSDDREPAQPQHF. CDR3 nucleotide sequence: TGTGCCAGTAGTGACGACAGGGAGCCGGCTCAGCCCCAGCATTTT.

This clonotype came up many times. The rearrangement links TRBV5-1 to TRBJ1-4, with TRBD1 as a possible D gene (5 bases). This CDR3 is 15 amino acids long. Deletions cut 1 base from V and 2 bases from J, with 9 bases between. Per germline, CDR1 SGHRS and CDR2 YFSETQ. Written as DNA, the CDR3 is TGCGCCAGCAGCTTGTCTGGGGCCACTAATGAAAAACTGTTTTTT. Translating gives CASSLSGATNEKLFF.

This clonotype appeared many times. V and J are TRBV27 and TRBJ1-1, with 8 positions matching TRBD1. V was pared by 7 bases and J by 1 base, with 5 bases of the junction left unmatched. The CDR3 spans 14 residues. Germline V gives CDR1 MNHEY, CDR2 SMNVEV (reference sequence). The chain's CDR3 is CASITGTGNTEAFF. The CDR3 DNA sequence: TGTGCCAGCATAACCGGGACAGGGAACACTGAAGCTTTCTTT.

The chain is built from TRBV7-3 and TRBJ2-1; perhaps TRBD2 as D (6 bases). The germline gives CDR1 SGHTA, CDR2 FQGTGA. Trimming shortened V by 1 base and J by 0 bases, and 16 bases separated the two germline ends. This CDR3 region has 18 residues. The CDR3 region is CASSLNPIAASSYNEQFF. DNA for the CDR3: TGTGCCAGCAGCTTAAATCCTATAGCGGCGAGCTCCTACAATGAGCAGTTCTTC.

A note on this clonotype: Being one base from a much bigger clone, this may be a read error. The chain combines TRBV4-1 with TRBJ2-5, with TRBD1 identical over 9 bases. Germline assignment: CDR1 MGHRA and CDR2 YSYEKL. The CDR3 length is 17 residues. The CDR3 sequence: CASSQEGDRAFQGTQYF. The CDR3, as DNA: TGCGCCAGCAGCCAAGAAGGGGACAGGGCGTTCCAAGGGACCCAGTACTTC.

This clonotype was found many times. The chain uses TRBV11-2 and TRBJ1-5; D not certain. The germline V gene has CDR1 SGHAT and CDR2 FQNNGV. CDR3 length equals 15 residues. V was pared by 7 bases and J by 0 bases, with 13 bases between. CDR3 DNA sequence: TGTGCCAGCACCGAGTCCGTTTATAGCAATCAGCCCCAGCATTTT. Translated: CASTESVYSNQPQHF.

This clonotype appeared many times. The rearrangement joins TRBV12-3 or TRBV12-4 to TRBJ1-5; D gene unclear. The CDR3 spans 12 residues. Trimming removed 5 bases at V and 7 bases at J, with 9 bases between. This CDR3 reads CASSTEPQPQHF. In DNA form, the CDR3 reads TGTGCCAGCAGTACAGAACCCCAGCCCCAGCATTTT.

In this sample, this clonotype turned up many times. The chain carries TRBV2 and TRBJ1-5; tentatively, D is TRBD1 (5 bases). V was cut by 4 bases and J by 6 bases, with 13 bases left in between. The CDR3 is 14 residues long. From germline, CDR1 is SNHLY and CDR2 FYNNEI. The CDR3 nucleotides read TGTGCCAGCAGTGTACCTAGGAGGGGTCAGCCCCAGCATTTT. This sequence encodes CASSVPRRGQPQHF.

The chain recombines TRBV10-3 with TRBJ2-1, with 8 positions matching TRBD1. The CDR3 spans 17 residues. The germline V gene has CDR1 ENHRY and CDR2 SYGVKD. Trimming took 5 bases from V and 4 from J; bases not matched to a gene: 13. The CDR3 is CAISSPAGQELYNEQFF. Here the CDR3 DNA reads TGTGCCATCAGTTCGCCTGCGGGACAGGAATTGTACAATGAGCAGTTCTTC.

V gene TRBV7-2 combines with J gene TRBJ2-1; 13 positions agree with TRBD2. The length of the CDR3 is 15 residues. Germline CDR1 is SGHTA and CDR2 is FQGNSA. The V gene end was trimmed by 5 bases and the J gene end by 7 bases; junction bases not matched to a gene: 5. CDR3 loop: CASSTGLAGVNEQFF. The CDR3 DNA reads TGTGCCAGCAGCACAGGACTAGCGGGAGTGAATGAGCAGTTCTTC.

This clonotype was observed many times. CDR3 bases: TGCAGTGCTATGGCCTTGAATTCCTACGAGCAGTACTTC. Protein: CSAMALNSYEQYF. V and J are TRBV20-1 and TRBJ2-7, with D unclear. CDR1 is DFQATT, CDR2 SNEGSKA, per germline (reference sequence). V lost 4 bases, J lost 1 base, and 11 bases lay in between. CDR3 length: 13 amino acids.

At least ten counts were recorded for this clonotype. The rearrangement joins TRBV12-3 or TRBV12-4 to TRBJ1-4, with D unresolved. The CDR3 totals 13 residues. Between the trimmed V and J ends, which lost 1 base and 7 bases, there was a span of 7 bases. The CDR3 is CASSLGVSEKLFF. The CDR3 nucleotides are TGTGCCAGCAGTTTAGGGGTCAGTGAAAAACTGTTTTTT.

The table lists this clonotype with a few counts. The rearrangement joins TRBV19 to TRBJ2-5; tentative D call: TRBD2 (5 bases). Germline CDR1 is LNHDA and CDR2 is SQIVND (reference sequence). V lost 4 bases and J 1 base, leaving 10 bases between the germline ends. This CDR3 region has 14 residues. The CDR3 coding sequence is TGTGCCAGTAGTAGAGCGGTCAGCCAAGAGACCCAGTACTTC. This codes for CASSRAVSQETQYF.

The rearrangement links TRBV3-1 to TRBJ2-2; 8 bases fit TRBD2. The CDR3 is made up of 17 amino acids. From germline, CDR1 is LGHDT and CDR2 YNNKEL (reference sequence). The J segment lost 6 bases and the V segment lost 0 bases, leaving 9 bases of the junction unmatched. As DNA, the CDR3 is TGTGCCAGCAGCCAAGAATTCGCGGGAGGAGGGGCCGGGGAGCTGTTTTTT. Protein product: CASSQEFAGGGAGELFF.

In its sample, this clonotype was seen a few times. This rearrangement joins TRBV7-9 to TRBJ2-7; D is undetermined. CDR1 is SEHNR, CDR2 FQNEAQ, per germline (reference sequence). This CDR3 has 12 amino acids. The germline V and J ends were trimmed by 5 bases and 4 bases, with 9 bases remaining between them. CDR3 residues: CASSPMGYEQYF. In nucleotides, the CDR3 is TGTGCCAGCAGCCCCATGGGGTACGAGCAGTACTTC. Together with reference TRBV7-9 and TRBJ2-7, the CDR3 gives the full variable domain: DTGVSQNPRHKITKRGQNVTFRCDPISEHNRLYWYRQTLGQGPEFLTYFQNEAQLEKSRLLSDRFSAERPKGSFSTLEIQRTEQGDSAMYLCASSPMGYEQYFGPGTRLTVT.

This clonotype was seen a few times. The chain employs TRBV29-1 and TRBJ2-7; TRBD2 matches at 11 bases. The CDR3 totals 13 residues. The germline V gene encodes CDR1 SQVTM and CDR2 ANQGSEA. V gave up 5 bases and J gave up 4 bases; unmatched junction bases: 4. The CDR3 reads CSVSGLAAYEQYF. The CDR3 DNA is TGCAGCGTTTCGGGACTAGCGGCTTACGAGCAGTACTTC.

This clonotype was seen a single time. This rearrangement joins TRBV29-1 to TRBJ2-5; TRBD1 might be the D (6 bases). Germline assignment: CDR1 SQVTM and CDR2 ANQGSEA. The CDR3 extends over 13 amino acids. V lost 4 bases and J lost 5, with 14 bases in between. As DNA, the CDR3 is TGCAGCGTTGCTGGGGGCTCTGGGGAGACCCAGTACTTC. Encoded protein: CSVAGGSGETQYF. The full variable domain, its missing parts supplied by reference TRBV29-1 and TRBJ2-5, is SAVISQKPSRDICQRGTSLTIQCQVDSQVTMMFWYRQQPGQSLTLIATANQGSEATYESGFVIDKFPISRPNLTFSTLTVSNMSPEDSSIYLCSVAGGSGETQYFGPGTRLLVL.

This clonotype was detected ten times or more. This chain links TRBV19 with TRBJ1-6; 9 bases are a match to TRBD1. Germline CDR1 reads LNHDA; CDR2 reads SQIVND (reference sequence). V was pared by 6 bases and J by 7 bases, with 4 bases of the junction left unmatched. This CDR3 comprises 14 residues. The CDR3 is CASSETGGNSPLHF. CDR3 nucleotide sequence: TGTGCCAGTAGCGAGACAGGGGGGAATTCACCCCTCCACTTT.

V and J are TRBV12-3 or TRBV12-4 and TRBJ1-5, with D uncertain. Trimming took 5 bases from V and 0 from J, leaving 20 bases between them. The CDR3 consists of 18 residues. The CDR3 spells CASSTRPFLSNSNQPQHF. In nucleotides, the CDR3 is TGTGCCAGCAGTACTCGGCCCTTCCTATCGAATAGCAATCAGCCCCAGCATTTT.

This clonotype showed up many times. The J gene is TRBJ1-2, the V gene TRBV5-1; 8 positions agree with TRBD1. The germline V gene has CDR1 SGHRS and CDR2 YFSETQ. The CDR3 consists of 14 residues. V lost 1 base to trimming and J lost 6 bases; unmatched junction nucleotides: 5. CDR3 DNA sequence: TGCGCCAGCAGCTTGAAGCAGGGGGCAGATGGCTACACCTTC. This sequence encodes CASSLKQGADGYTF.

This clonotype has ten or more counts. Written as DNA, the CDR3 is TGCAGTGCCGAGGGACAGTTCCAAGAGACCCAGTACTTC. Translated: CSAEGQFQETQYF. The V gene is TRBV20-1, the J gene TRBJ2-5; TRBD1 matches at 7 bases. Trimming at V came to 6 bases and at J to 1 base, leaving 5 bases not matched to a gene. The CDR3 length is 13 residues. The V gene's germline CDR1 is DFQATT and CDR2 SNEGSKA (reference sequence).

This clonotype came up a few times. In nucleotides, the CDR3 is TGTGCCAGCAGCCAAAGTTCCAGGGGAACTAGCAATCAGCCCCAGCATTTT. Translating it yields CASSQSSRGTSNQPQHF. The chain recombines TRBV3-1 with TRBJ1-5, with D maybe TRBD1 (6 bases). The germline V gene has CDR1 LGHDT and CDR2 YNNKEL (reference sequence). The CDR3 is made up of 17 amino acids. The ends were cut back, 2 bases at V and 0 bases at J, with 14 bases in the middle.

This clonotype was seen a handful of times. This chain links TRBV5-5 with TRBJ2-5, with no clear D. CDR3 length: 15 amino acids. The germline V and J ends were trimmed by 0 bases and 1 base, with 10 bases remaining between them. Germline CDR1 SGHKS, CDR2 YYEKEE (reference sequence). The CDR3 loop reads CASSLEGLTQETQYF. CDR3 coding DNA: TGTGCCAGCAGCTTGGAGGGTCTGACCCAAGAGACCCAGTACTTC. Full variable domain (rest looked up from reference TRBV5-5 and TRBJ2-5): DAGVTQSPTHLIKTRGQQVTLRCSPISGHKSVSWYQQVLGQGPQFIFQYYEKEERGRGNFPDRFSARQFPNYSSELNVNALLLGDSALYLCASSLEGLTQETQYFGPGTRLLVL.

The chain joins TRBV15 to TRBJ1-2; no clear D gene. Germline CDR1 is LNHNV and CDR2 is YYDKDF (reference sequence). CDR3 length: 12 residues. Trimming took off 0 bases at V and 7 bases at J, with 6 bases between the two ends. The CDR3 protein is CATSRDWAGYTF. CDR3 in DNA: TGTGCCACCAGCAGAGATTGGGCTGGCTACACCTTC.

This clonotype was counted ten times or more. The genes are TRBV7-3 and TRBJ2-2; D remains ambiguous. CDR1 and CDR2 (germline): SGHTA, FQGTGA. Trimming shortened V by 5 bases and J by 4 bases, and 11 bases separated the two germline ends. The CDR3 is 14 residues long. CDR3 coding DNA: TGTGCCAGCAGCCCAACCCCCGCCACCGGGGAGCTGTTTTTT. It codes for CASSPTPATGELFF. Combining the CDR3 with reference TRBV7-3 and TRBJ2-2 gives the whole variable domain GAGVSQTPSNKVTEKGKYVELRCDPISGHTALYWYRQSLGQGPEFLIYFQGTGAADDSGLPNDRFFAVRPEGSVSTLKIQRTERGDSAVYLCASSPTPATGELFFGEGSRLTVL.

This chain connects TRBV15 to TRBJ2-7, with a possible D match to TRBD1 (7 bases). CDR3 length: 20 amino acids. Germline V gene data show CDR1 as LNHNV and CDR2 as YYDKDF (reference sequence). The V gene lost 3 bases and the J gene lost 3 bases, with 30 bases spanning the gap. In DNA form, the CDR3 reads TGTGCCACCAGCAGCTTCTACACCTGCGGTGCTAGGGGGGACAGCTACGAGCAGTACTTC. Its translation is CATSSFYTCGARGDSYEQYF.

This clonotype was seen ten or more times. V and J are TRBV6-5 and TRBJ2-7, with a weak D call TRBD1 (5 bases). In germline, CDR1 is MNHEY, CDR2 SVGAGI. This CDR3 has 13 amino acids. V was clipped by 2 bases and J by 5 bases, with 10 bases between them. CDR3 sequence reads: CASSYGRVDEQYF. The CDR3, as DNA: TGTGCCAGCAGTTACGGCAGGGTTGACGAGCAGTACTTC.

The rearrangement links TRBV20-1 to TRBJ2-5; D call uncertain. The closer fit of TRBJ2-1 to the DNA end suggests the J call may be wrong. Germline values: CDR1 DFQATT, CDR2 SNEGSKA (reference sequence). The CDR3 covers 15 residues. The CDR3 here is CSAREGESSYNEQFF. As DNA, the CDR3 is TGCAGTGCTAGAGAGGGCGAGAGCTCCTACAATGAGCAGTTCTTC.